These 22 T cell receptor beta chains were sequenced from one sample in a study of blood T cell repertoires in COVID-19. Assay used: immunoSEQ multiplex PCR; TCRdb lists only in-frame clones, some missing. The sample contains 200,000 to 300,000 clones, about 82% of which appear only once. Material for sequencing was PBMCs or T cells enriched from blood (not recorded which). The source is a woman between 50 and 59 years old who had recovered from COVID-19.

The DNA of the CDR3 is TGTGCCAGCAGTAGTACAGGCTTCTCTGGAAACACCATATATTTT. Encoded protein: CASSSTGFSGNTIYF. The gene calls are TRBV6-5 and TRBJ1-3; D might be TRBD1 (5 bases). From germline, CDR1 is MNHEY and CDR2 SVGAGI. This CDR3 has 15 amino acids. V dropped 5 bases and J dropped 0 bases, with 11 bases sitting between them.

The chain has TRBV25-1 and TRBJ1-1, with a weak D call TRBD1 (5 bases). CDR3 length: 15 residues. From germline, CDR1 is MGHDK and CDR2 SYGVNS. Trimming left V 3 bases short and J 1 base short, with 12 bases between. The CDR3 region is CASSDQTEKNTEAFF. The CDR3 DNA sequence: TGTGCCAGCAGTGACCAGACAGAAAAGAACACTGAAGCTTTCTTT.

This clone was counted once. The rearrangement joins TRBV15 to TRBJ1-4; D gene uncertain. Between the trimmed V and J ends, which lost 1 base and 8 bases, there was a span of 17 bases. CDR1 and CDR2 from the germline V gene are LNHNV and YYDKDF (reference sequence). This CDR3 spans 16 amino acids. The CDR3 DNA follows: TGTGCCACCAGCAGAGGGTATACTACAAGAGGGGAAAAACTGTTTTTT. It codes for CATSRGYTTRGEKLFF.

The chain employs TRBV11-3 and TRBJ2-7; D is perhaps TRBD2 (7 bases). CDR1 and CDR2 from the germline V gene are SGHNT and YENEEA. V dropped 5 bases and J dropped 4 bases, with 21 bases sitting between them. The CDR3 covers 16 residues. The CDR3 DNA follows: TGTGCCAGCAGCCCCCCCGGGCGGGGGCCAGGGTACGAGCAGTACTTC. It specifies CASSPPGRGPGYEQYF.

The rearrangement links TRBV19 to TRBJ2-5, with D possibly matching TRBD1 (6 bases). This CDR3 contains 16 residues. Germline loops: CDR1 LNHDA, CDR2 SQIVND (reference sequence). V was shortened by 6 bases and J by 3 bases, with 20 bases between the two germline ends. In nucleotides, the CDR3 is TGTGCCAGTAGCGAACCCCCCGGGACATTCAAAGAGACCCAGTACTTC. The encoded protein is CASSEPPGTFKETQYF.

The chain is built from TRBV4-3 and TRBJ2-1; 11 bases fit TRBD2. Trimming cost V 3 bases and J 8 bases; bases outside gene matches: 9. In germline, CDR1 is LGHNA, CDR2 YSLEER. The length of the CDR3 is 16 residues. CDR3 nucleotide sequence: TGCGCCAGCAGCCAGAGATTAGCGGGGGGGCTCCATGAGCAGTTCTTC. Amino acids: CASSQRLAGGLHEQFF.

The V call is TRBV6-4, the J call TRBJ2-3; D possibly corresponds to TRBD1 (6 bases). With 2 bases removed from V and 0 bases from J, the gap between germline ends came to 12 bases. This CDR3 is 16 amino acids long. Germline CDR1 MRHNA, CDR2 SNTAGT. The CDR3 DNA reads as TGTGCCAGCAGTGACGTGGCAGGGGAGAGCACAGATACGCAGTATTTT. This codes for CASSDVAGESTDTQYF.

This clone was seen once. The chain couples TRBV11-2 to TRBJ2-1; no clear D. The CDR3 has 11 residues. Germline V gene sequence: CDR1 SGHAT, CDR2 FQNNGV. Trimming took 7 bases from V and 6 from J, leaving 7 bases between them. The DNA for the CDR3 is TGTGCCAGCAACCAGGTCAATGAGCAGTTCTTC. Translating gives CASNQVNEQFF.

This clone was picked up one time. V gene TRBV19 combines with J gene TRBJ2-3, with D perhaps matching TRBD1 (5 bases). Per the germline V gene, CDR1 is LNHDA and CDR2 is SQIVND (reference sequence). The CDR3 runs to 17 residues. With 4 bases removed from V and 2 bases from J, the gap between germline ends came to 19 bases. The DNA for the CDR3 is TGTGCCAGTAGTACCCACTCCGGACAAGGTTACACAGATACGCAGTATTTT. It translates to CASSTHSGQGYTDTQYF.

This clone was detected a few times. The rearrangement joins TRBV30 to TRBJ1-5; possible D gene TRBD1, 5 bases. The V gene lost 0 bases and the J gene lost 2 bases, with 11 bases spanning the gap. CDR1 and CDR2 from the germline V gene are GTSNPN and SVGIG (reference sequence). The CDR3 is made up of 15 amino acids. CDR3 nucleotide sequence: TGTGCCTGGAGTGTCGGCGGGGGACGCAATCAGCCCCAGCATTTT. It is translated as CAWSVGGGRNQPQHF.

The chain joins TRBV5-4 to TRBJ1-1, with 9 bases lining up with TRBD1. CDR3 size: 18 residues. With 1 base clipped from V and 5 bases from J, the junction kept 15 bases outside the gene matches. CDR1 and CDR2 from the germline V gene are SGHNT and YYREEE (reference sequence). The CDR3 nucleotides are TGTGCCAGCAGCTTGTACATCCGGACGGGGACAGGGCGTACTGAAGCTTTCTTT. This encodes CASSLYIRTGTGRTEAFF.

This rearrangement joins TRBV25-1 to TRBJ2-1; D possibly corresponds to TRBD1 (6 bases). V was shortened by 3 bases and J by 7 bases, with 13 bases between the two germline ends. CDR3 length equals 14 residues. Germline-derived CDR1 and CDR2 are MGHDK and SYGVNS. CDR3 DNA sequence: TGTGCCAGCAGTGAGGGGGCGGCGGTGAATGAGCAGTTCTTC. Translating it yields CASSEGAAVNEQFF.

CDR3 residues: CASSYRGQVNQPQHF. CDR3 sequence (DNA): TGTGCCAGCAGCTACAGGGGACAGGTCAATCAGCCCCAGCATTTT. The chain carries TRBV7-2 and TRBJ1-5, with 8 bases identical to TRBD1. The CDR3 has 15 amino acids. Looked up from germline, CDR1 is SGHTA and CDR2 is FQGNSA. J was trimmed by 3 bases and V by 4 bases; bases with no gene match: 5. Using reference TRBV7-2 and TRBJ1-5 for the parts outside the CDR3, the full variable domain is GAGVSQSPSNKVTEKGKDVELRCDPISGHTALYWYRQSLGQGLEFLIYFQGNSAPDKSGLPSDRFSAERTGGSVSTLTIQRTQQEDSAVYLCASSYRGQVNQPQHFGDGTRLSIL.

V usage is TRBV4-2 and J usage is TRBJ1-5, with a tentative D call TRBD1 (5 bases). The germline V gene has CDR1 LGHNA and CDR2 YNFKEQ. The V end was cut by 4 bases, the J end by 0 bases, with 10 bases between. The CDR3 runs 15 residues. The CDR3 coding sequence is TGTGCCAGCAGCCCCCTAGGGGATAGCAATCAGCCCCAGCATTTT. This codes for CASSPLGDSNQPQHF.

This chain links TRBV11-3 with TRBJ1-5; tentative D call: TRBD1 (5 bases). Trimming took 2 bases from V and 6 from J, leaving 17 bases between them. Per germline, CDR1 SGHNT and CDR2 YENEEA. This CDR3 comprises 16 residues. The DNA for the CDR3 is TGTGCCAGCAGCTTACTAAGGGTGCAGGGCTGTCAGCCCCAGCATTTT. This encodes CASSLLRVQGCQPQHF. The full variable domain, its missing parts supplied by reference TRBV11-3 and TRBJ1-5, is EAGVVQSPRYKIIEKKQPVAFWCNPISGHNTLYWYLQNLGQGPELLIRYENEEAVDDSQLPKDRFSAERLKGVDSTLKIQPAELGDSAVYLCASSLLRVQGCQPQHFGDGTRLSIL.

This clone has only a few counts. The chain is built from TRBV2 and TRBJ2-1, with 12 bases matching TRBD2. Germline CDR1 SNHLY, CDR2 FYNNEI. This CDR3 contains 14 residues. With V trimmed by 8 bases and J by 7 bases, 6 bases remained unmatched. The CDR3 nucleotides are TGTGCCAGCTGTTTTGGACTAGCGGGAAATGAGCAGTTCTTC. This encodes CASCFGLAGNEQFF.

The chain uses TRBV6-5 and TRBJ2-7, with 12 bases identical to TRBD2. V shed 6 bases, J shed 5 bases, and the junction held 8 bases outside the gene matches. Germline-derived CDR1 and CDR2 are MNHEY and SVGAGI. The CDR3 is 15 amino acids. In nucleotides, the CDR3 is TGTGCCAGCAGGTATTTGTCTAGCGGGAGGGACGAGCAGTACTTC. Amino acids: CASRYLSSGRDEQYF.

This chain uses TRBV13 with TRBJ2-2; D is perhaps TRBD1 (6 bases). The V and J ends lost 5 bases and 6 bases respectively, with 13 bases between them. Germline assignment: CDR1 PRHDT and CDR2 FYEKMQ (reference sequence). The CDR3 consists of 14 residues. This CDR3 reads CASSLYRVSGELFF. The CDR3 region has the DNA TGTGCCAGCAGCCTTTACAGGGTCTCCGGGGAGCTGTTTTTT.

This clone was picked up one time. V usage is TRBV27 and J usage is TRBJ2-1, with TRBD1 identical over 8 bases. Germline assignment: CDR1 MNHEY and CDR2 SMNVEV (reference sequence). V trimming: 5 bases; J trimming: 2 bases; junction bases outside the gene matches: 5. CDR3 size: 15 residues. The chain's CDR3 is CASSPDRVPYNEQFF. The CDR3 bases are TGTGCCAGCAGTCCGGACAGGGTCCCCTACAATGAGCAGTTCTTC.

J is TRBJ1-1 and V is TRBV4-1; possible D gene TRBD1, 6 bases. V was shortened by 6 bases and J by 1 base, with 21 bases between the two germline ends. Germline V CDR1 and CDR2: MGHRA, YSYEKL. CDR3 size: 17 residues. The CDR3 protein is CASSPYSLDRRNTEAFF. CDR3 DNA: TGCGCCAGCAGTCCCTATAGTCTCGACAGGCGGAACACTGAAGCTTTCTTT.

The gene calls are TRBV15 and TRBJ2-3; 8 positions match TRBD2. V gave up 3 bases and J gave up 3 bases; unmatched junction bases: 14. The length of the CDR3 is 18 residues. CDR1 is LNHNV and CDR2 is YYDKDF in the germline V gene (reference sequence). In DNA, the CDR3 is TGTGCCACCAGCAGCGGACTAGCCGCAGCGAGAGGGACAGATACGCAGTATTTT. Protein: CATSSGLAAARGTDTQYF.

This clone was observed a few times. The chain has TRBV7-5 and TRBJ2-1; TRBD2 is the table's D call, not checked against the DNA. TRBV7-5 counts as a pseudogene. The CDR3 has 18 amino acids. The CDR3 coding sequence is TGTGCCAGAAGCTTAGTGGGACTCCCTTGTAGGGCCTACAATGAGCAGTTCTTC. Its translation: CARSLVGLPCRAYNEQFF.